What follows describes a single T cell receptor (beta chain). Its antigen is unidentified. These data originate in a study of Ad26.COV2.S vaccination and SARS-CoV-2 variants. Study-wide context: As a participant in COV1001, the donor was in the Ad26.COV2.S trial arm.

The assay was immunoSEQ multiplex PCR, and TCRdb's table has in-frame clones only and misses some. The sample includes some 500,000 clones, approximately 92% seen only once; the top ten take approximately 2.5%. Noted treatment: about 20 received Ad26.COV2.S at low or high dose, single or two shots; five or six received placebo; per-sample allocation not given. Sampling occurred on day 63 after the first vaccine or placebo injection. Participants' vaccine, an Ad26 vector, delivered Wuhan-strain SARS-CoV-2 spike. The length of the CDR3 is 17 residues. The germline gives CDR1 SGHNT, CDR2 YENEEA. J was trimmed by 6 bases and V by 2 bases; bases with no gene match: 12. Findings and caveats of the study: People who got the vaccine had more spike-specific TCR breadth than people who got placebo. Using TCR breadth and depth analyses may have led to underestimated total T cell responses.

The sequenced sample was peripheral blood, obtained in a trial of Ad26.COV2.S vaccine versus placebo. The V call is TRBV11-3, the J call TRBJ2-5, with 10 bases lining up with TRBD2. This sequence was found in a person aged 18-65 years who received the Ad26.COV2.S COVID-19 vaccine or a placebo. The CDR3 region has the DNA TGTGCCAGCAGCTTAAGGGTGCTAGCGGGGGTATTGCAGACCCAGTACTTC. It translates to CASSLRVLAGVLQTQYF.